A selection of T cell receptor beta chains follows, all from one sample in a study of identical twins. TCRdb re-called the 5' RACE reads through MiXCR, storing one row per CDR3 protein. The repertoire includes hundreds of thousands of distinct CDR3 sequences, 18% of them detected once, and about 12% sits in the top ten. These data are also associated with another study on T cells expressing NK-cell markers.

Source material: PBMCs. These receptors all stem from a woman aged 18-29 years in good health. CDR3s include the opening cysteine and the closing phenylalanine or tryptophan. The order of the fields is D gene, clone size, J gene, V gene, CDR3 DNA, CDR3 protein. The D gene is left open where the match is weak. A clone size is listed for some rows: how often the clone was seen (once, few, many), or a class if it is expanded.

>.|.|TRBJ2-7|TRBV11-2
TGTGCCAGCAGCCTCCCGGGACCAAAGCAGTACTTC
CASSLPGPKQYF
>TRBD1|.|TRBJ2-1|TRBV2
TGTGCCAGCAATCGGGACAGGGCTGAGCAGTTCTTC
CASNRDRAEQFF
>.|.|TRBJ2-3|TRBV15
TGTGCCGCCAGCAGAGATCTGCTAGATACGCAGTATTTT
CAASRDLLDTQYF
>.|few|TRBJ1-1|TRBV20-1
TGCAGTGCCCCTCGGGACGCGAACACTGAAGCTTTCTTT
CSAPRDANTEAFF
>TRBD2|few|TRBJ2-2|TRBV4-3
TGCGCCAGCAGCCAAGATCCAAGTAGCGGGAGAACAAACACCGGGGAGCTGTTTTTT
CASSQDPSSGRTNTGELFF
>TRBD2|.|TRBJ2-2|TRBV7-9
TGTGCCAGCAGCTTAGTGGGCGGGAGACCCCCCGGGGAGCTGTTTTTT
CASSLVGGRPPGELFF
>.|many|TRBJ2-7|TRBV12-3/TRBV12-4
TGTGCCAGCTCTCCGGGACGGCACTACGAGCAGTACTTC
CASSPGRHYEQYF
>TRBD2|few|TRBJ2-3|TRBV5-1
TGCGCCAGCGGTATACTAGCGGGGGGCACAGATACGCAGTATTTT
CASGILAGGTDTQYF
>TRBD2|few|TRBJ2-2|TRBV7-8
TGTGCCAGCAGACCGGGACTAGCGAACACCGGGGAGCTGTTTTTT
CASRPGLANTGELFF
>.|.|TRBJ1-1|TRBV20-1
TGCAGTGTCCGAGGAGGGGCGGGAGCTGAAGCTTTCTTT
CSVRGGAGAEAFF
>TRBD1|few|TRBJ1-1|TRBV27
TGTGCCAGCAGCCCGTTGACAGGGGGGAACACTGAAGCTTTCTTT
CASSPLTGGNTEAFF
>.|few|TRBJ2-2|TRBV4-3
TGCGCCAGCAGCCAAGATAGGTCAAAGAACACCGGGGAGCTGTTTTTT
CASSQDRSKNTGELFF
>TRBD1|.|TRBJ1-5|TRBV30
TGTGCCTGGAGAAGGACAGGGAGCAATCAGCCCCAGCATTTT
CAWRRTGSNQPQHF
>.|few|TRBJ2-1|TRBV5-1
TGCGCCAGCAGCCCAGAACGGGTTGGCAATGAGCAGTTCTTC
CASSPERVGNEQFF
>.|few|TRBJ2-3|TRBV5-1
TGCGCCAGCAGTTTCACACCCCGGGGGGCTAGCACAGATACGCAGTATTTT
CASSFTPRGASTDTQYF
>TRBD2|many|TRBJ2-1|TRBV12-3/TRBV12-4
TGTGCCAGCAGTCCAGTCCTAGCGGGGGAGTACAATGAGCAGTTCTTC
CASSPVLAGEYNEQFF